The 14 T cell receptor beta chains below were found in one sample sequenced in a study of shared clonotypes between healthy human individuals. The assay was immunoSEQ multiplex PCR, and TCRdb's table has in-frame clones only and misses some. Seen here are approximately 710,000 clones, 90% observed once, and the top ten hold 34%. Sample: memory CD8+ T cells from PBMCs. Subset in this sample: CD45RO+ cells pooled with CCR7-negative TemRA cells. These receptors all stem from a man between 18 and 35 years old in good health. Some clones in this sample may be carry-over from other donors' samples.

The V and J genes are TRBV7-3 and TRBJ2-1, with 10 bases identical to TRBD1. The germline CDR1 and CDR2 sequences are SGHTA and FQGTGA. This CDR3 is built from 15 residues. V shed 5 bases, J shed 8 bases, and the junction held 9 bases outside the gene matches. CDR3 region: CASSPGTGDRDEQFF. For the CDR3, the DNA is TGTGCCAGCAGCCCGGGGACAGGGGATAGGGATGAGCAGTTCTTC.

V is TRBV7-3 and J is TRBJ2-3; D might be TRBD1 (5 bases). Between the trimmed V and J ends, which lost 5 bases and 4 bases, there was a span of 13 bases. Germline CDR1 SGHTA, CDR2 FQGTGA. The CDR3 spans 14 residues. CDR3 nucleotides: TGTGCCAGCAGCCCCACAGGTAGCCCAGATACGCAGTATTTT. Protein product: CASSPTGSPDTQYF.

This clone came up once. The V and J genes are TRBV5-1 and TRBJ2-1, with a possible D match to TRBD2 (5 bases). The CDR3 extends over 14 amino acids. CDR1 and CDR2 from the germline V gene are SGHRS and YFSETQ. The V and J ends lost 3 bases and 7 bases respectively, with 14 bases between them. CDR3 nucleotides: TGCGCCAGCAGCTGGACGGGGTTTGGGAATGAGCAGTTCTTC. Translating it yields CASSWTGFGNEQFF.

The chain uses TRBV6-5 and TRBJ2-7; D unclear. The V end was cut by 5 bases, the J end by 3 bases, with 11 bases between. The CDR3 totals 13 residues. Germline V gene lookup returns CDR1 MNHEY and CDR2 SVGAGI. The DNA of the CDR3 is TGTGCCAGCAGTATCGAACTGCACTACGAGCAGTACTTC. Translation gives CASSIELHYEQYF.

The gene calls are TRBV19 and TRBJ2-3, with a possible D match to TRBD2 (6 bases). Trimming left V 5 bases short and J 1 base short, with 16 bases between. The V gene's germline CDR1 is LNHDA and CDR2 SQIVND (reference sequence). CDR3 length: 16 residues. CDR3 amino acids: CASSSPTSTRTDTQYF. CDR3 coding DNA: TGTGCCAGTAGTTCCCCAACTAGCACACGCACAGATACGCAGTATTTT. Together with reference TRBV19 and TRBJ2-3, the CDR3 gives the full variable domain: DGGITQSPKYLFRKEGQNVTLSCEQNLNHDAMYWYRQDPGQGLRLIYYSQIVNDFQKGDIAEGYSVSREKKESFPLTVTSAQKNPTAFYLCASSSPTSTRTDTQYFGPGTRLTVL.

This clone appeared once. V is TRBV18 and J is TRBJ2-7; the D call may be TRBD1 or TRBD2 (6 bases each). The germline CDR1 and CDR2 sequences are KGHSH and LQKENI. Trimming shortened V by 8 bases and J by 1 base, and 12 bases separated the two germline ends. The CDR3 runs 13 residues. The CDR3 coding sequence is TGTGCCAGCGGGGGGCCCCAGTCCTACGAGCAGTACTTC. It yields the protein CASGGPQSYEQYF.

The V call is TRBV6-5, the J call TRBJ1-6; 10 nucleotides agree with TRBD1. The CDR3 has 14 amino acids. V was pared by 8 bases and J by 14 bases, with 12 bases of the junction left unmatched. From germline, CDR1 is MNHEY and CDR2 SVGAGI. In nucleotides, the CDR3 is TGTGCCAGCCGCCCTCCGGGACAGGGGACCACCCTCCACTTT. Protein sequence: CASRPPGQGTTLHF.

V usage is TRBV27 and J usage is TRBJ2-2; TRBD2 aligns across 10 bases. The V gene end was trimmed by 4 bases and the J gene end by 1 base; junction bases not matched to a gene: 3. The CDR3 spans 16 residues. Germline V gives CDR1 MNHEY, CDR2 SMNVEV (reference sequence). The CDR3 DNA reads as TGTGCCAGCAGTTCAGTAGCGGGAGGGAACACCGGGGAGCTGTTTTTT. Encoded protein: CASSSVAGGNTGELFF.

The sample holds one count of this clone. The chain employs TRBV5-1 and TRBJ2-2; D might be TRBD2 (5 bases). CDR3 length equals 14 residues. Germline V gives CDR1 SGHRS, CDR2 YFSETQ. Between the trimmed V and J ends, which lost 7 bases and 0 bases, there was a span of 10 bases. The DNA of the CDR3 is TGCGCCAGCGGAGGAGAGACGAACACCGGGGAGCTGTTTTTT. This gives the protein CASGGETNTGELFF.

The V and J genes are TRBV27 and TRBJ2-3, with D perhaps being TRBD1 or TRBD2 (5 bases each). Trimming shortened V by 3 bases and J by 4 bases, and 14 bases separated the two germline ends. CDR3 size: 15 residues. From germline, CDR1 is MNHEY and CDR2 SMNVEV (reference sequence). Here the CDR3 reads CASSLGPGTPDTQYF. The CDR3, as DNA: TGTGCCAGCAGTTTGGGGCCTGGGACCCCAGATACGCAGTATTTT.

This clone was observed a single time. Additional DNA sequences in this sample encode the identical CDR3. The chain joins TRBV27 to TRBJ2-1, with D maybe TRBD2 (5 bases). The CDR3 is 16 residues long. Germline assignment: CDR1 MNHEY and CDR2 SMNVEV (reference sequence). The V end lost 3 bases, the J end lost 0 bases, and 12 bases lay between the germline ends. The CDR3 bases are TGTGCCAGCAGTTTGGGTCCGGGGAGCTCCTACAATGAGCAGTTCTTC. Translated, it gives CASSLGPGSSYNEQFF.

Concerning this clone itself: One end of the junction is discordant with germline, which a read error may explain. The chain is built from TRBV4-3 and TRBJ2-2, with 8 bases that match TRBD2. Germline V CDR1 and CDR2: LGHNA, YSLEER. This CDR3 has 18 residues. CDR3 sequence reads: CASSQDSGTSWITEELFF. DNA of the CDR3: TGCGCCAGCAGCCAAGATAGCGGGACTAGTTGGATCACCGAGGAGCTGTTTTTT.

V usage is TRBV28 and J usage is TRBJ2-2; the D call may be TRBD1 or TRBD2 (5 bases each). This CDR3 has 17 amino acids. V lost 6 bases and J 0 bases, leaving 17 bases between the germline ends. Germline-derived CDR1 and CDR2 are MDHEN and SYDVKM. CDR3 bases: TGTGCCAGCAGACACCACACCGGGACGGCGAACACCGGGGAGCTGTTTTTT. Encoded protein: CASRHHTGTANTGELFF.

In its sample, this clone was seen a few times. The chain carries TRBV9 and TRBJ2-3, with a weak D call TRBD2 (8 bases). Trimming stripped 3 bases from V and 0 bases from J, with 32 bases between. Germline V gives CDR1 SGDLS, CDR2 YYNGEE. There are 22 residues in the CDR3. The chain's CDR3 is CASSARKGAGESSGLSTDTQYF. The CDR3 coding sequence is TGTGCCAGCAGCGCCCGGAAGGGGGCTGGGGAATCTAGCGGGCTTAGCACAGATACGCAGTATTTT.